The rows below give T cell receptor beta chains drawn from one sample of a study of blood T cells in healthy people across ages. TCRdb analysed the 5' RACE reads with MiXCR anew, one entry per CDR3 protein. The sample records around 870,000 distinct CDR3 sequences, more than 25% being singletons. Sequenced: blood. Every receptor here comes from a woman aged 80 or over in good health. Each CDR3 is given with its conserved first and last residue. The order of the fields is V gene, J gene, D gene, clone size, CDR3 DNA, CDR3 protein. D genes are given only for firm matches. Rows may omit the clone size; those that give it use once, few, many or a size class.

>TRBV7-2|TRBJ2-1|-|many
TGTGCCAGCAGAGGATATTGGGGGGCCGACGATGAGCAGTTCTTC
CASRGYWGADDEQFF
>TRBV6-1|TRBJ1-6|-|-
TGTGCCAGCACCCCTGTCTCGTATAATTCACCCCTCCACTTT
CASTPVSYNSPLHF
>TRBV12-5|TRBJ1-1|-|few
TGTGCTAGTGGTTCTCGCGGAGGGAAGGGGAACACTGAAGCTTTCTTT
CASGSRGGKGNTEAFF
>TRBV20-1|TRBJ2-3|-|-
TGCAGTGCTAGTCTGGGGGAGATATACCCTTCTAGCACAGATACACAGTATTTT
CSASLGEIYPSSTDTQYF
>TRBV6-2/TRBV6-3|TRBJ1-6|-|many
TGTGCCAGCAGTTACTCGACGGGAAGCGGTTCACCCCTCCACTTT
CASSYSTGSGSPLHF
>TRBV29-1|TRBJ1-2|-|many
TGCAGCGCCCAGGGTTTCGGTGGCTACACCTTC
CSAQGFGGYTF
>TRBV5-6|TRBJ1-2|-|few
TGTGCCAGCAGCTTGGTTCCCAGGGCCCGAAGGAGGGGAGGCTACACCTTC
CASSLVPRARRRGGYTF
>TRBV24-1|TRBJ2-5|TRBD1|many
TGTGCCACCAGTGGACAGGGCCCCAGGGAGACCCAGTACTTC
CATSGQGPRETQYF
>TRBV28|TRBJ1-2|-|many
TGTGCCAGCCGCTTTAGCGGGGGCGTAAACTATGGCTACACCTTC
CASRFSGGVNYGYTF
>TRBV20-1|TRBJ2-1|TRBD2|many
TGCAGTGCTAGAGCTGGACTAGCGGGGATCTCCTACAATGAGCAGTTCTTC
CSARAGLAGISYNEQFF
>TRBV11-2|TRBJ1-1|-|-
TGTGCCAGCCACACAGGGTCGGGGATGAACACTGAAGCTTTCTTT
CASHTGSGMNTEAFF
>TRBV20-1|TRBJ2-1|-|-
TGCAGTGCTATGGGGCTCCTCCCCAATGAGCAGTTCTTC
CSAMGLLPNEQFF
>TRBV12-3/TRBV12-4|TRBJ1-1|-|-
TGTGCCAGCAGGTCCGGCAGTAAATACACTGAAGCTTTCTTT
CASRSGSKYTEAFF
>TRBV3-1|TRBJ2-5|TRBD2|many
TGTGCCAGCAGCGCCCGAGGACTAGCGGGGGGCCAAGAGACCCAGTACTTC
CASSARGLAGGQETQYF
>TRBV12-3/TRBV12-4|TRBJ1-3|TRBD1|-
TGTGCCAGCAGTCCGGCCGGGACAGGGGGCACTGGAAACACCATATATTTT
CASSPAGTGGTGNTIYF
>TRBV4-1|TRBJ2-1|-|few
TGCGCCAGCAGCCAACCCCCCACTTCCTCCTACAATGAGCAGTTCTTC
CASSQPPTSSYNEQFF
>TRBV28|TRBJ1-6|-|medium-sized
TGTGCCAGCAGTTTATACCTCGGGGGGAGTGACAATTCACCCCTCCACTTT
CASSLYLGGSDNSPLHF
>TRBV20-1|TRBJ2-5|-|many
TGCAGTGCTAGCCCTTCAGGGGTCCAAGAGACCCAGTACTTC
CSASPSGVQETQYF
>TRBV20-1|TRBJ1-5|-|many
TGCAGTGCTAGCCTCGACATCAGCAATCAGCCCCAGCATTTT
CSASLDISNQPQHF
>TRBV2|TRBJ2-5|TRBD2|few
TGTGCCAGCAGACTCACGGTAGCGGGGGGTCGACAAGAGACCCAGTACTTC
CASRLTVAGGRQETQYF
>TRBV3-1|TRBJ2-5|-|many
TGTGCCAGCAGCCCAACGGGACCGCGGGGAACCCAGTACTTC
CASSPTGPRGTQYF
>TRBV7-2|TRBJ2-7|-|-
TGTGCCTGCAGCCGCAGGGTCCTGGAGCAGTACTTC
CACSRRVLEQYF
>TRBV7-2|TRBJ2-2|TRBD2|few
TGTGCCAGCAGCCCGGGCGGGGGAGCGAACACCGGGGAGCTGTTTTTT
CASSPGGGANTGELFF
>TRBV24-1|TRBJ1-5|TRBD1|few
TGTGCCACCCAGGGGGGCAATCAGCCCCAGCATTTT
CATQGGNQPQHF
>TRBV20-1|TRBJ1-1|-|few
TGCAGTGCTAGAGGGGTCAGCGAAGAAGCTTTCTTT
CSARGVSEEAFF
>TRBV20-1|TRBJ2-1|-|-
TGCAGTGCGCAAGGGGGGCCCCGGACCTACAATGAGCAGTTCTTC
CSAQGGPRTYNEQFF
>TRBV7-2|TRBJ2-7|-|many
TGTGCCAGCAGCTTCCCAGGGGCCTACTACGAGCAGTACTTC
CASSFPGAYYEQYF
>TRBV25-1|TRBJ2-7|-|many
TGTGCCAGCAGTGAATCGGCGGTCCCCTACGAGCAGTACTTC
CASSESAVPYEQYF
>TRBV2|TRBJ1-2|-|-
TGTGCCAGCAGTGAAGCGGCAGACTATGGCTACACCTTC
CASSEAADYGYTF
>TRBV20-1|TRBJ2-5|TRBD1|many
TGCAGTGCTACAAACCCCGGACAGGGGGGACAGACCCAGTACTTC
CSATNPGQGGQTQYF
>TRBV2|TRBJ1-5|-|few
TGTGCCAGCAGTGACAGAGACTATAGCAATCAGCCCCAGCATTTT
CASSDRDYSNQPQHF
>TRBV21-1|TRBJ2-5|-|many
TGTGCCAGCAGCTCGACGGCAGGGGGCCCCCGAGAGACCCAGTACTTC
CASSSTAGGPRETQYF
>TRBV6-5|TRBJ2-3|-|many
TGTGCCAGCAGGAACACAGCAGATACGCAGTATTTT
CASRNTADTQYF
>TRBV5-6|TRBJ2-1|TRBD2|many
TGTGCCAGCAGCTACGGACTAGCGAATGAGCAGTTCTTC
CASSYGLANEQFF
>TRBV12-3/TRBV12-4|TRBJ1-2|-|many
TGTGCCAGCAGTTTAGCGACAGGTGGTGGCTACACCTTC
CASSLATGGGYTF